The 27 T cell receptor beta chains below were found in one sample sequenced in a study of early T cells in non-severe SARS-CoV-2 infection. TCRdb ran MiXCR on the 5' RACE reads and lists one entry per CDR3 protein. Of approximately 56,000 distinct CDR3 sequences listed, more than 13% were seen once; the top ten hold approximately 4%. The sequenced sample was whole blood, obtained at baseline. These receptors were obtained from an adult who was a healthcare worker with PCR-confirmed SARS-CoV-2 infection or an uninfected control (not recorded which).

The chain carries TRBV20-1 and TRBJ2-3, with 8 bases matching TRBD2. The trim removed 4 bases at V and 4 bases at J, leaving 7 bases unmatched. CDR1 is DFQATT and CDR2 is SNEGSKA in the germline V gene (reference sequence). The CDR3 is 14 residues long. CDR3 in amino acids: CSAKLAVKPDTQYF. Here the CDR3 DNA reads TGCAGTGCTAAACTAGCGGTGAAGCCAGATACGCAGTATTTT.

The rearrangement uses TRBV23-1 and TRBJ2-1, with TRBD2 matching 12 bases. TRBV23-1 falls under the ORF class, with uncertain function. The J segment lost 10 bases and the V segment lost 7 bases, leaving 8 bases of the junction unmatched. The CDR3 contains 14 residues. CDR3 sequence (DNA): TGCGCCAGCACCACTAGCGGGGGGCCTGGGGAGCAGTTCTTC. Protein: CASTTSGGPGEQFF.

V is TRBV30 and J is TRBJ1-1; unclear D gene. The CDR3 covers 13 residues. Trimming cost V 2 bases and J 4 bases, with 11 bases left between them. Germline lookup yields CDR1 GTSNPN and CDR2 SVGIG (reference sequence). This chain's CDR3 is CAWSPPGSTEAFF. The CDR3, as DNA: TGTGCCTGGAGTCCCCCGGGGAGCACTGAAGCTTTCTTT.

The chain has TRBV27 and TRBJ1-5, with 7 bases that match TRBD1. Germline V gene data show CDR1 as MNHEY and CDR2 as SMNVEV (reference sequence). This CDR3 spans 15 amino acids. V lost 1 base and J lost 6; bases outside the gene matches: 6. The CDR3 coding sequence is TGTGCCAGCAGTTTATTTTCAGGGGGGGTTCAGCCCCAGCATTTT. Amino acids: CASSLFSGGVQPQHF.

This clonotype was picked up a small number of times. For the CDR3, the DNA is TGCAGTGCACCTAGCGGGAGCACCTCCTACGAGCAGTACTTC. Its translation: CSAPSGSTSYEQYF. The chain links TRBV20-1 to TRBJ2-7; TRBD2 matches at 10 bases. The CDR3 consists of 14 residues. Germline-derived CDR1 and CDR2 are DFQATT and SNEGSKA (reference sequence). The ends lost 6 bases at V and 0 bases at J; junction bases unmatched: 5.

J is TRBJ1-5 and V is TRBV2, with no clear D. V was pared by 2 bases and J by 10 bases, with 15 bases between. Germline V gene data show CDR1 as SNHLY and CDR2 as FYNNEI. The CDR3 is made up of 14 amino acids. The CDR3 sequence is CASSESRVADPQHF. CDR3 bases: TGTGCCAGCAGTGAAAGTCGGGTGGCAGACCCCCAGCATTTT. Complete variable domain (other parts from reference TRBV2 and TRBJ1-5): EPEVTQTPSHQVTQMGQEVILRCVPISNHLYFYWYRQILGQKVEFLVSFYNNEISEKSEIFDDQFSVERPDGSNFTLKIRSTKLEDSAMYFCASSESRVADPQHFGDGTRLSIL.

This clonotype was picked up a small number of times. This chain connects TRBV7-8 to TRBJ2-5, with D possibly called TRBD1 or TRBD2 (5 bases each). V was trimmed by 5 bases and J by 4 bases, leaving 11 bases between them. The CDR3 totals 13 residues. Germline values: CDR1 SGHVS, CDR2 FQNEAQ. CDR3: CASSHPRGETQYF. CDR3 nucleotide sequence: TGTGCCAGCAGCCACCCGAGGGGAGAGACCCAGTACTTC.

A few counts support this clonotype. The junction and the germline gene differ at one end; a read error may be behind it. V is TRBV25-1 and J is TRBJ2-1; D remains ambiguous. Germline assignment: CDR1 MGHDK and CDR2 SYGVNS. CDR3 length: 11 residues. In DNA form, the CDR3 reads TGTGCCAGCAGAGAATACAATGAGCAGTTCTTC. Its translation: CASREYNEQFF.

This clonotype was detected a few times. The chain is built from TRBV12-3 or TRBV12-4 and TRBJ1-1; D unclear. The CDR3 has 12 residues. The V gene lost 6 bases and the J gene lost 11 bases, with 16 bases spanning the gap. The CDR3 DNA reads TGTGCCAGCAGCCCCAACCGACGGTCGGCTTTCTTT. It translates to CASSPNRRSAFF.

The chain couples TRBV5-4 to TRBJ2-7; D not certain. The V and J ends lost 3 bases and 5 bases respectively, with 15 bases between them. The CDR3 runs to 14 residues. Germline CDR1 reads SGHNT; CDR2 reads YYREEE (reference sequence). Here the CDR3 reads CASSSPKLSHEQYF. CDR3 nucleotides: TGTGCCAGCAGCTCGCCAAAACTCAGCCACGAGCAGTACTTC.

This clonotype was counted between two and nine times. The V and J genes are TRBV2 and TRBJ2-1, with 16 bases aligning to TRBD2. Trimming at V came to 5 bases and at J to 7 bases, leaving 2 bases not matched to a gene. The CDR3 length is 15 residues. Germline V gene sequence: CDR1 SNHLY, CDR2 FYNNEI. The CDR3 region is CASSPGLAGGNEQFF. DNA of the CDR3: TGTGCCAGCAGTCCGGGACTAGCGGGAGGGAATGAGCAGTTCTTC.

V gene TRBV3-1 combines with J gene TRBJ2-7; a possible D gene is TRBD1 (6 bases). The CDR3 runs to 15 residues. The germline V gene encodes CDR1 LGHDT and CDR2 YNNKEL (reference sequence). Trimming pared 2 bases from V and 7 bases from J, leaving 18 bases between. The CDR3 coding sequence is TGTGCCAGCAGCCAACGTGGGACACGGGCGGAGGAGCAGTACTTC. Translation: CASSQRGTRAEEQYF.

This rearrangement joins TRBV11-2 to TRBJ2-3, with a weak D call TRBD1 (6 bases). Germline-derived CDR1 and CDR2 are SGHAT and FQNNGV. CDR3 length: 16 residues. V shed 1 base and J shed 2 bases, with 13 bases lying between them. The CDR3 protein is CASSLAYGTPTDTQYF. The CDR3, as DNA: TGTGCCAGCAGCTTAGCCTATGGGACACCCACAGATACGCAGTATTTT.

This chain links TRBV3-1 with TRBJ2-5; D unresolved. Germline V gene lookup returns CDR1 LGHDT and CDR2 YNNKEL (reference sequence). V was clipped by 2 bases and J by 5 bases, with 12 bases between them. The CDR3 sequence is 14 residues long. CDR3 nucleotides: TGTGCCAGCAGCCAACGGGCCCTCGACGAGACCCAGTACTTC. Protein sequence: CASSQRALDETQYF.

This clonotype has a handful of counts. J is TRBJ2-1 and V is TRBV5-1; TRBD1 aligns across 9 bases. V gave up 4 bases and J gave up 7 bases; unmatched junction bases: 9. In germline, CDR1 is SGHRS, CDR2 YFSETQ. The CDR3 consists of 15 residues. CDR3 nucleotide sequence: TGCGCCAGCAGCCACCGGGACAGGGAAGGGAATGAGCAGTTCTTC. Translated, it gives CASSHRDREGNEQFF.

The genes are TRBV4-1 and TRBJ2-3, with D unclear. The length of the CDR3 is 13 residues. The ends were cut back, 1 base at V and 1 base at J, with 3 bases in the middle. Germline CDR1 and CDR2: MGHRA and YSYEKL. CDR3 amino acids: CASSQVGTDTQYF. The CDR3 nucleotides are TGCGCCAGCAGCCAAGTAGGCACAGATACGCAGTATTTT.

The CDR3 is CASSLRGTGAYEQYF. Here the CDR3 DNA reads TGTGCCAGCAGCTTACGGGGGACAGGGGCCTACGAGCAGTACTTC. The chain carries TRBV7-2 and TRBJ2-7; 10 bases are a match to TRBD1. The V and J ends lost 2 bases and 2 bases, in that order; junction bases with no gene match: 3. The CDR3 spans 15 residues. Germline V CDR1 and CDR2: SGHTA, FQGNSA.

This clonotype has a handful of counts. The CDR3 is CASSGDTGRSSYEQYF. CDR3 sequence (DNA): TGTGCCAGCAGCGGAGACACAGGAAGGAGCTCCTACGAGCAGTACTTC. The chain is built from TRBV7-9 and TRBJ2-7, with D perhaps TRBD1 (5 bases). The germline V and J ends were trimmed by 5 bases and 0 bases, with 17 bases remaining between them. This CDR3 contains 16 residues. Germline V lookup: CDR1 SEHNR, CDR2 FQNEAQ (reference sequence).

This clonotype was detected a few times. The rearrangement joins TRBV4-1 to TRBJ1-3; a weak D match, TRBD1 (6 bases). The germline V and J ends were trimmed by 4 bases and 7 bases, with 23 bases remaining between them. The CDR3 sequence is 17 residues long. Germline V gene data show CDR1 as MGHRA and CDR2 as YSYEKL. CDR3 loop: CASSRGAARDKWNTIYF. The DNA of the CDR3 is TGCGCCAGCAGCCGCGGGGCTGCCCGGGACAAGTGGAACACCATATATTTT.

V and J are TRBV7-9 and TRBJ2-2; D unresolved. This CDR3 is 17 amino acids long. Germline V gives CDR1 SEHNR, CDR2 FQNEAQ (reference sequence). Trimming left V 5 bases short and J 0 bases short, with 16 bases between. The CDR3 reads CASSSDREVTNTGELFF. Written as DNA, the CDR3 is TGTGCCAGCAGCAGCGACCGAGAGGTCACGAACACCGGGGAGCTGTTTTTT.

V is TRBV25-1 and J is TRBJ1-2; a possible D gene is TRBD1 (5 bases). Germline CDR1 and CDR2: MGHDK and SYGVNS. Trimming took 6 bases from V and 8 from J, leaving 19 bases between them. CDR3 length: 14 residues. Here the CDR3 reads CASSSRGVERGYTF. In DNA, the CDR3 is TGTGCCAGCAGCTCAAGAGGGGTTGAGCGGGGCTACACCTTC.

This clonotype was seen a few times. The limits of the CDR3 on the DNA are not certain, so only TCRdb's listed CDR3 is given. The rearrangement uses TRBV28 and TRBJ2-7; the table's D call TRBD2 went unverified against the DNA. The CDR3 region is 13 residues in length, termini included. The germline V gene encodes CDR1 MDHEN and CDR2 SYDVKM. CDR3 sequence: CASSFASGILEYF.

This clonotype was counted ten times or more. V gene TRBV7-8 combines with J gene TRBJ2-1; 12 bases align to TRBD2. V was clipped by 5 bases and J by 3 bases; unmatched bases: 2. Germline V CDR1 and CDR2: SGHVS, FQNEAQ. This CDR3 region has 15 residues. Here the CDR3 DNA reads TGTGCCAGCAGCCTGACTAGCGGGGGCTACAATGAGCAGTTCTTC. Its translation is CASSLTSGGYNEQFF.

This clonotype was observed a handful of times. The chain employs TRBV6-5 and TRBJ1-5, with TRBD1 as a possible D gene (5 bases). This CDR3 is built from 15 residues. The V and J ends lost 6 bases and 3 bases respectively, with 15 bases between them. Germline-derived CDR1 and CDR2 are MNHEY and SVGAGI. CDR3 nucleotide sequence: TGTGCCAGCAGAAGGGACGGAGGTTTCAATCAGCCCCAGCATTTT. Encoded protein: CASRRDGGFNQPQHF.

In this sample, this clonotype turned up many times. The chain links TRBV29-1 to TRBJ1-4; possibly TRBD1 for D (5 bases). V lost 2 bases, J lost 7 bases, and 5 bases lay in between. This CDR3 contains 11 residues. Germline CDR1 is SQVTM and CDR2 is ANQGSEA. The CDR3 loop is CSVERGEKLFF. CDR3 coding DNA: TGCAGCGTTGAAAGGGGTGAAAAACTGTTTTTT.

The chain couples TRBV12-3 or TRBV12-4 to TRBJ2-3, with TRBD2 as a possible D gene (5 bases). The CDR3 has 14 amino acids. V lost 2 bases and J lost 0, with 6 bases in between. The CDR3 DNA follows: TGTGCCAGCAGTTTACGGACTAGCACAGATACGCAGTATTTT. Protein product: CASSLRTSTDTQYF.

The chain recombines TRBV18 with TRBJ2-1, with D possibly matching TRBD2 (6 bases). Germline V gene lookup returns CDR1 KGHSH and CDR2 LQKENI. The germline V and J ends were trimmed by 1 base and 7 bases, with 14 bases remaining between them. This CDR3 region has 15 residues. The DNA of the CDR3 is TGTGCCAGCTCACCACGGACTACCGATAGGAATGAGCAGTTCTTC. Translated: CASSPRTTDRNEQFF.